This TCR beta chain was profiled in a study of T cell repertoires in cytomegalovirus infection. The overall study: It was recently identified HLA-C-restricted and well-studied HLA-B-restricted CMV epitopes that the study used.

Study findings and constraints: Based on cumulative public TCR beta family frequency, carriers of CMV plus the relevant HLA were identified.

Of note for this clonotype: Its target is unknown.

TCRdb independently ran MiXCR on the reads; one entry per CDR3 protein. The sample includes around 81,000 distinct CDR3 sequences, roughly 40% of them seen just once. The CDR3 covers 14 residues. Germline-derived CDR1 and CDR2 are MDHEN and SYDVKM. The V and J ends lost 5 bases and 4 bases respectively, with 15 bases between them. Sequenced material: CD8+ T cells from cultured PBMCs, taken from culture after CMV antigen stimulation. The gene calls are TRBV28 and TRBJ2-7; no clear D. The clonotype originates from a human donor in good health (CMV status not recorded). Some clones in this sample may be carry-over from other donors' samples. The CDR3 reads CASSDRTPEYEQYF. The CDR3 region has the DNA TGTGCCAGCAGTGATCGGACCCCCGAATACGAGCAGTACTTC. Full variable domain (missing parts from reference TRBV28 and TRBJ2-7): DVKVTQSSRYLVKRTGEKVFLECVQDMDHENMFWYRQDPGLGLRLIYFSYDVKMKEKGDIPEGYSVSREKKERFSLILESASTNQTSMYLCASSDRTPEYEQYFGPGTRLTVT.